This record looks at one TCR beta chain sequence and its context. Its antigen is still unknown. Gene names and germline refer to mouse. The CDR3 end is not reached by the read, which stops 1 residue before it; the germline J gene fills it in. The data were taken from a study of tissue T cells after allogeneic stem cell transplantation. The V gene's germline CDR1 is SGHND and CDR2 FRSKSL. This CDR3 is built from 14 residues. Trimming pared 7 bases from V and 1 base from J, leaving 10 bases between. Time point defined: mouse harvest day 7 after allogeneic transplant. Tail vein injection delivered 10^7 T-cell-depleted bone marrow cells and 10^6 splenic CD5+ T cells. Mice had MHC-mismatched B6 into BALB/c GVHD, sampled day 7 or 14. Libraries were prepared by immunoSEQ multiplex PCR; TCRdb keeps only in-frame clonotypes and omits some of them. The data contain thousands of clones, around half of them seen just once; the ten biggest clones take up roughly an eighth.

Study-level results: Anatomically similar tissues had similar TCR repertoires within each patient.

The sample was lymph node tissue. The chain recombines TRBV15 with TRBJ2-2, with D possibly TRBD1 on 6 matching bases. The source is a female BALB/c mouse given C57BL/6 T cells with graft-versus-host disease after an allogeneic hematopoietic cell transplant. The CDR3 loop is CASNLQGNTGQLYF. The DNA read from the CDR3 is TGTGCCAGCAATCTACAGGGAAACACCGGGCAGCTCTAC.